This T cell receptor beta chain was found in a study of blood T cell repertoires in COVID-19. This CDR3 has 13 residues. Trimming removed 0 bases at V and 7 bases at J, with 7 bases between. Per germline, CDR1 MGHRA and CDR2 YSYEKL. Using immunoSEQ multiplex PCR, the repertoire was profiled, and TCRdb retains in-frame clones only, with some absent. This table has around 440,000 clones, approximately 89% appearing once. Seattle patient enrollment occurred during active infection, with longitudinal follow-up thereafter. This receptor was identified in a woman in her forties or fifties with COVID-19, enrolled during active disease. The chain recombines TRBV4-1 with TRBJ1-5; D is uncertain. Sequences were obtained from peripheral blood. The CDR3 DNA is TGCGCCAGCAGCCAAGATTTAGAGCAGCCCCAGCATTTT. Residues: CASSQDLEQPQHF.